The clone carrying this T cell receptor beta chain was seen many times. What it binds is not known. TCRdb re-derived calls from the 5' RACE reads in MiXCR, one entry per CDR3 protein. The table has fewer than 550,000 distinct CDR3 sequences, approximately 20% seen once. This record belongs to a study of T-cell memory formation after mild COVID-19. The study, taken as a whole, reports: CD4+ clones that contracted lay mainly in CM and EM; CD8+ ones lay in EMRA.

The length of the CDR3 is 15 residues. The V end lost 1 base, the J end lost 1 base, and 11 bases lay between the germline ends. The sample was PBMCs or a T cell subset sorted from them (not recorded which). The rearrangement uses TRBV12-3 or TRBV12-4 and TRBJ2-7; weak D call: TRBD2 (6 bases). This clonotype originated in an adult woman who had mild COVID-19 (a few samples of this study predate the infection). Cell type and time point are not known. The chain's CDR3 is CASSLGQGLSYEQYF. For the CDR3, the DNA is TGTGCCAGCAGTTTAGGGCAGGGACTTTCCTACGAGCAGTACTTC.